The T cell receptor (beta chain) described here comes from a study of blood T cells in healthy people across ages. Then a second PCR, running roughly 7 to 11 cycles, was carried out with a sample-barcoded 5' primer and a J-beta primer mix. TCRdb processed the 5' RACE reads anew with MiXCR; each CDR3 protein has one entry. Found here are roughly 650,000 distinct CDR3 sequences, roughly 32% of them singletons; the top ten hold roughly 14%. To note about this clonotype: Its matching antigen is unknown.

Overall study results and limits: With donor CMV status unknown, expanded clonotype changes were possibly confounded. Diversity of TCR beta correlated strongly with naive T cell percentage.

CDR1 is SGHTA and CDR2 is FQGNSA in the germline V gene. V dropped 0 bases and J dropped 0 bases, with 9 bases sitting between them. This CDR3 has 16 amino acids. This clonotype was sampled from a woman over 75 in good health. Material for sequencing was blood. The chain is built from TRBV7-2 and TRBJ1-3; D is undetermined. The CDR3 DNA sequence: TGTGCCAGCAGCTTAGCAACGATAACCTCTGGAAACACCATATATTTT. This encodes CASSLATITSGNTIYF.